Each of the 6 T cell receptor beta chains below was sequenced from the same sample in a study of T cell changes during pregnancy in multiple sclerosis. Clones were read by immunoSEQ multiplex PCR, and TCRdb kept only the in-frame ones, dropping some. The top ten clones hold 1.3% of a sample with tens of thousands of clones, roughly 88% of them seen once. This specimen was peripheral blood, taken in the second trimester of pregnancy. These receptors originate from a female donor with multiple sclerosis, enrolled in a pregnancy study.

This rearrangement joins TRBV5-1 to TRBJ2-5, with 11 bases identical to TRBD2. Unmatched junction bases numbered 5, after V lost 3 bases and J lost 1 base. Looked up from germline, CDR1 is SGHRS and CDR2 is YFSETQ. CDR3 length: 16 amino acids. CDR3 sequence reads: CASSSLAGGFQETQYF. The CDR3 nucleotides read TGCGCCAGCAGCTCCCTAGCGGGGGGCTTCCAAGAGACCCAGTACTTC.

The chain uses TRBV10-1 and TRBJ1-1; D gene uncertain. The CDR3 runs 13 residues. V was clipped by 6 bases and J by 0 bases, with 8 bases between them. Per the germline V gene, CDR1 is WNHNN and CDR2 is SYGVQD (reference sequence). The CDR3 sequence is CASRVTVNTEAFF. DNA of the CDR3: TGCGCCAGCAGGGTTACGGTGAACACTGAAGCTTTCTTT.

The chain uses TRBV11-2 and TRBJ1-1; D gene ambiguous. V dropped 0 bases and J dropped 6 bases, with 5 bases sitting between them. Germline V gene data show CDR1 as SGHAT and CDR2 as FQNNGV. The CDR3 contains 12 residues. Here the CDR3 reads CASSLDTAEAFF. CDR3 sequence (DNA): TGTGCCAGCAGCTTAGATACTGCTGAAGCTTTCTTT.

The chain has TRBV29-1 and TRBJ1-1; TRBD1 aligns across 7 bases. V dropped 8 bases and J dropped 6; count of bases not matched to a gene: 6. The CDR3 extends over 11 amino acids. Germline CDR1 reads SQVTM; CDR2 reads ANQGSEA. The CDR3 loop reads CSSRQGPEAFF. The CDR3 nucleotides read TGCAGCTCCCGACAGGGACCTGAAGCTTTCTTT.

The rearrangement uses TRBV6-4 and TRBJ2-2; 8 bases align to TRBD1. The CDR3 length is 18 residues. With 3 bases clipped from V and 6 bases from J, the junction kept 15 bases outside the gene matches. Germline assignment: CDR1 MRHNA and CDR2 SNTAGT. CDR3 sequence reads: CASSDSGQAVKRAGELFF. In nucleotides, the CDR3 is TGTGCCAGCAGTGATTCGGGACAGGCTGTGAAGAGGGCCGGGGAGCTGTTTTTT.

The V gene is TRBV19, the J gene TRBJ1-6; D gene unclear. CDR1 and CDR2 from the germline V gene are LNHDA and SQIVND (reference sequence). Trimming left V 3 bases short and J 8 bases short, with 5 bases between. CDR3 length: 12 residues. The CDR3: CASSMRDSPLHF. In nucleotides, the CDR3 is TGTGCCAGTAGTATGAGGGATTCACCCCTCCACTTT.